The 11 T cell receptor beta chains given below trace back to one sample, sequenced in a study of T cell repertoires in cytomegalovirus infection. TCRdb used MiXCR to reprocess the reads, holding one entry per CDR3 protein. The data hold hundreds of thousands of distinct CDR3 sequences, with 20% to 30% observed a single time. Material for sequencing was CD8+ T cells from PBMCs. The receptors were gathered from a human donor in good health (CMV status not recorded). Some clones in this sample may be carry-over from other donors' samples.

V gene TRBV5-5 combines with J gene TRBJ2-3; 9 bases match TRBD1. This CDR3 is built from 15 residues. Trimming cost V 4 bases and J 5 bases; bases outside gene matches: 8. Germline V CDR1 and CDR2: SGHKS, YYEKEE (reference sequence). CDR3: CASSHGTGTEDTQYF. DNA of the CDR3: TGTGCCAGCAGCCACGGGACAGGGACGGAAGATACGCAGTATTTT.

The chain is built from TRBV23-1 and TRBJ1-5; D remains ambiguous. TRBV23-1 is sorted into the ORF group, with uncertain function. V lost 8 bases, J lost 0 bases, and 17 bases lay in between. CDR3 size: 16 residues. This CDR3 is CASPTRQVVSNQPQHF. CDR3 nucleotide sequence: TGCGCCAGCCCCACCAGGCAGGTCGTTAGCAATCAGCCCCAGCATTTT.

The gene calls are TRBV25-1 and TRBJ1-5, with a tentative D call TRBD1 (6 bases). Germline V CDR1 and CDR2: MGHDK, SYGVNS. Trimming removed 5 bases at V and 5 bases at J, with 13 bases between. This CDR3 has 14 residues. CDR3 in DNA: TGTGCCAGCAGTCAAAAGGGGGGTGATCAGCCCCAGCATTTT. Translated: CASSQKGGDQPQHF.

This sequence joins TRBV18 and TRBJ2-3; 9 bases align to TRBD2. Germline V gene lookup returns CDR1 KGHSH and CDR2 LQKENI. Trimming at V came to 3 bases and at J to 3 bases, leaving 10 bases not matched to a gene. The CDR3 length is 17 residues. The CDR3 sequence is CASSPPAGGSGTDTQYF. The DNA for the CDR3 is TGTGCCAGCTCACCCCCAGCGGGAGGAAGTGGGACAGATACGCAGTATTTT. Together with reference TRBV18 and TRBJ2-3, the CDR3 gives the full variable domain: NAGVMQNPRHLVRRRGQEARLRCSPMKGHSHVYWYRQLPEEGLKFMVYLQKENIIDESGMPKERFSAEFPKEGPSILRIQQVVRGDSAAYFCASSPPAGGSGTDTQYFGPGTRLTVL.

In this sample, this clonotype turned up many times. The J gene is TRBJ2-3, the V gene TRBV6-2 or TRBV6-3, with 9 bases lining up with TRBD2. The CDR3 has 18 amino acids. The J segment lost 0 bases and the V segment lost 8 bases, leaving 15 bases of the junction unmatched. From germline, CDR1 is MNHEY and CDR2 SVGEGT. The CDR3 loop is CASLSLTPTSGSTDTQYF. CDR3 in DNA: TGTGCCAGCCTTTCCCTAACGCCAACTAGCGGGAGCACAGATACGCAGTATTTT.

The V gene is TRBV6-8, the J gene TRBJ1-3; 7 positions match TRBD1. V shed 2 bases and J 2 bases; nucleotides not matched to a gene: 6. Germline V gene sequence: CDR1 MNHGY, CDR2 SAAAGT. There are 16 residues in the CDR3. Here the CDR3 DNA reads TGTGCCAGCAGTTACCGGACCGGGACAGCTGGAAACACCATATATTTT. It codes for CASSYRTGTAGNTIYF.

The sample holds a few counts of this clonotype. The chain uses TRBV20-1 and TRBJ2-3; no clear D. In germline, CDR1 is DFQATT, CDR2 SNEGSKA (reference sequence). The V end was cut by 5 bases, the J end by 2 bases, with 11 bases between. The CDR3 contains 13 residues. CDR3 sequence (DNA): TGCAGTGCTGCCCTGAGATTCACAGATACGCAGTATTTT. As protein: CSAALRFTDTQYF.

This clonotype came up a few times. This chain joins TRBV5-5 and TRBJ1-1; no clear D. Germline V gives CDR1 SGHKS, CDR2 YYEKEE (reference sequence). V was clipped by 4 bases and J by 4 bases, with 14 bases between them. The CDR3 contains 14 residues. The CDR3 sequence is CASSQRHGGTEAFF. The CDR3 DNA follows: TGTGCCAGCAGCCAGAGACATGGCGGCACTGAAGCTTTCTTT.

The rearrangement joins TRBV29-1 to TRBJ2-1, with a possible D match to TRBD1 (6 bases). This CDR3 is 15 amino acids long. Germline V gives CDR1 SQVTM, CDR2 ANQGSEA. V dropped 6 bases and J dropped 0 bases, with 15 bases sitting between them. The CDR3 DNA reads as TGCAGCGTCGAATCAGGGGTAACCTCCTACAATGAGCAGTTCTTC. The encoded protein is CSVESGVTSYNEQFF.

This clonotype has ten or more counts. The V and J genes are TRBV7-9 and TRBJ2-7, with D hard to call. With 5 bases removed from V and 1 base from J, the gap between germline ends came to 9 bases. Germline assignment: CDR1 SEHNR and CDR2 FQNEAQ (reference sequence). This CDR3 contains 13 residues. CDR3 protein: CASSRHGSYEQYV. As DNA, the CDR3 is TGTGCCAGCAGCCGGCACGGATCCTACGAGCAGTACGTC.

At least ten counts were recorded for this clonotype. The chain uses TRBV7-9 and TRBJ2-1, with no clear D. This CDR3 region has 14 residues. V was clipped by 5 bases and J by 0 bases, with 8 bases between them. Germline V CDR1 and CDR2: SEHNR, FQNEAQ (reference sequence). This CDR3 is CASSPVASYNEQFF. CDR3 in DNA: TGTGCCAGCAGCCCGGTGGCCTCCTACAATGAGCAGTTCTTC.